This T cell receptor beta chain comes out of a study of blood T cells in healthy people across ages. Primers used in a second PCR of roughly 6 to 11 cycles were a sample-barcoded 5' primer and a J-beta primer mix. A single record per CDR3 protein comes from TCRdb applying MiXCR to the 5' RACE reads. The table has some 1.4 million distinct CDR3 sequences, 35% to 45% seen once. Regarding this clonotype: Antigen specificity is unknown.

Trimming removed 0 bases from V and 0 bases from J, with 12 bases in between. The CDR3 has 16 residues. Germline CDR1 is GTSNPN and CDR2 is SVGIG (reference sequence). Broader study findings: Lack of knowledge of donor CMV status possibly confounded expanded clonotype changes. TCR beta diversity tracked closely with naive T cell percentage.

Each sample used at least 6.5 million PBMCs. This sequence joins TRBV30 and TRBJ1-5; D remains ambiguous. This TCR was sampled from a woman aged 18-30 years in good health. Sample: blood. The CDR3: CAWSVGASFSNQPQHF. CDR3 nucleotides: TGTGCCTGGAGTGTAGGAGCCAGCTTTAGCAATCAGCCCCAGCATTTT.